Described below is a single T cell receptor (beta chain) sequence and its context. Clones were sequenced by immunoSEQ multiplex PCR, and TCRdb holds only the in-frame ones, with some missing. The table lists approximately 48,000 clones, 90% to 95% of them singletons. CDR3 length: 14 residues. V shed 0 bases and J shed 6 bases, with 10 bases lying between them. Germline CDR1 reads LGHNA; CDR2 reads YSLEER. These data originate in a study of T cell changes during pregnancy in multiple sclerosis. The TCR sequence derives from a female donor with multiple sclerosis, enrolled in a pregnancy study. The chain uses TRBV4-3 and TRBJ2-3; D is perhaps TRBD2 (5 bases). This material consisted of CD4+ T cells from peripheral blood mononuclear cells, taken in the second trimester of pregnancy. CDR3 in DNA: TGCGCCAGCAGCCAAGAATCTAGCTGGGATACGCAGTATTTT. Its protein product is CASSQESSWDTQYF.